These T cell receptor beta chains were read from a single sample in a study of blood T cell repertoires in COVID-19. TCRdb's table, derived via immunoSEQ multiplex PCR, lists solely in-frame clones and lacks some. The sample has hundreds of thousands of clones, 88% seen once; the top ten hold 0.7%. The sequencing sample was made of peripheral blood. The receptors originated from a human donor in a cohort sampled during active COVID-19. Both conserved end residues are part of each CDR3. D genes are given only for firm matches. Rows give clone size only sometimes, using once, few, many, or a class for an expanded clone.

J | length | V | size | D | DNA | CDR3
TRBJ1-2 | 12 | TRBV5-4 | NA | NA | TGTGCCAGCTCGACAGACAGCTATGGCTACACCTTC | CASSTDSYGYTF
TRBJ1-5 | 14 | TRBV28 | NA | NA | TGTGCCAGCAGTGTTACAGGGTTAAATCAGCCCCAGCATTTT | CASSVTGLNQPQHF
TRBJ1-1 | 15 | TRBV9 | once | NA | TGTGCCAGCAGCGTAGACGAGGGCAGTAACGCTGAAGCTTTCTTT | CASSVDEGSNAEAFF
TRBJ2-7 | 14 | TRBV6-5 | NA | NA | TGTGCCAGCAGTTACTCCTACAGGGACTACGAGCAGTACTTC | CASSYSYRDYEQYF
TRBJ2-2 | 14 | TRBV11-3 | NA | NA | TGTGCCAGCAGCTCCCGGGGTAACACCGGGGAGCTGTTTTTT | CASSSRGNTGELFF
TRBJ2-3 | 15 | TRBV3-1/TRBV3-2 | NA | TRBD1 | TGTGCCAGCAGCCAGGGACAGGGGGACATGGATACGCAGTATTTT | CASSQGQGDMDTQYF
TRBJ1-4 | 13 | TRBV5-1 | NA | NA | TGCGCCAGCAAGCTCACAACTAATGAAAAACTGTTTTTT | CASKLTTNEKLFF
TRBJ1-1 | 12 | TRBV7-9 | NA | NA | TGTGCACACGTGGTGGGGGCGGGTGAAGCTTTCTTT | CAHVVGAGEAFF
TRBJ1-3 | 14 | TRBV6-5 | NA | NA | TGTGCCAGCAGGGTTCAGGAACCTGGAAACACCATATATTTT | CASRVQEPGNTIYF
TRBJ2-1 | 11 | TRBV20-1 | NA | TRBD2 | TGCAGTGCTGTTAGCGGGAGGGCCCCAGTCTTC | CSAVSGRAPVF
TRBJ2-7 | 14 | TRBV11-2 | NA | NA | TGTGCCAGCAGCTTAGATGCCAGGGCCTACGAGCAGTACTTC | CASSLDARAYEQYF
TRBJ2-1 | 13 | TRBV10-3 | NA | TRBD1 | TGTGCCATCAGGGGGACGACAGGGGGCGAGCAGTTCTTC | CAIRGTTGGEQFF
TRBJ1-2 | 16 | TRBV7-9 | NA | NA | TGTGCCAGCAGCACCGCAGGGGTCACGGCTTCTTTCGGCTACACCTTC | CASSTAGVTASFGYTF
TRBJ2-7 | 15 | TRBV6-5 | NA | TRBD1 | TGTGCCAGCAGCCTCCGGACAGGGGTTCGCTACGAGCAGTACTTC | CASSLRTGVRYEQYF
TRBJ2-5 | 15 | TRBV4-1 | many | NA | TGCGCCAGCAGCCAACCTCAGTCCCCCCAAGAGACCCAGTACTTC | CASSQPQSPQETQYF
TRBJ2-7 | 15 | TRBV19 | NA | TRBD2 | TGTGCCAGTAGTAGGGAGCGGGGGGAGAGTCCCGAGCAGTACTTC | CASSRERGESPEQYF
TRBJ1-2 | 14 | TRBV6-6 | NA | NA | TGTGCCAGCAGTTATCCCACCGGGAGCTATGGCTACACCTTC | CASSYPTGSYGYTF
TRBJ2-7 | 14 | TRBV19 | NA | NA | TGTGCCAGCAACACTCCGGGACAAAAGTACGAGCAGTACTTC | CASNTPGQKYEQYF
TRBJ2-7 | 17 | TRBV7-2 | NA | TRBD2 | TGTGCCAGCAGCTTCAGACTAGCGGGGGGGTTAGTATACGAGCAGTACTTC | CASSFRLAGGLVYEQYF
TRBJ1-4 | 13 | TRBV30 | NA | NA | TGTGCCTGGAGTCGGGGGGCCCACGAAAAACTGTTTTTT | CAWSRGAHEKLFF
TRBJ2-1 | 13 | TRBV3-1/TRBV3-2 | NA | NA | TGTGCCAGCAGCCATCCTAGCCTCAATGAGCAGTTCTTC | CASSHPSLNEQFF
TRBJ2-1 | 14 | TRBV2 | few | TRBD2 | TGTGCCAGCACCCGGACTAGCTATTACAATGAGCAGTTCTTC | CASTRTSYYNEQFF
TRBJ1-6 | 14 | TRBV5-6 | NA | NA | TGTGCCAGCAGCTTGAACAGGGTCGGTTCACCCCTCCACTTT | CASSLNRVGSPLHF
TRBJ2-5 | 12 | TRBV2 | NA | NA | TGTGCCAGCAGTGAAAACATGATCACCCAGTACTTC | CASSENMITQYF
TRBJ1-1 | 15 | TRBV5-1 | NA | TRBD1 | TGCGCCAGCAGCCCATGGACAGGAGGGGCCACTGAAGCTTTCTTT | CASSPWTGGATEAFF
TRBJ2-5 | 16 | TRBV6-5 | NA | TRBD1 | TGTGCCAGCAGTTACTCTTCGGGGACAGCCCAAGAGACCCAGTACTTC | CASSYSSGTAQETQYF
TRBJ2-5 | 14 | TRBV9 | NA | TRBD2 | TGTGCCAGCACCCTGGGACTCGGGGGGGAGACCCAGTACTTC | CASTLGLGGETQYF
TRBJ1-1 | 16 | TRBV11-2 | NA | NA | TGTGCCAGCAGCTCCGGAGGGTGGGACGGGAACACTGAAGCTTTCTTT | CASSSGGWDGNTEAFF
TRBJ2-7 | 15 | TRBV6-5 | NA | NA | TGTGCCAGCAGTTACTCAGCCAGGGGAAACTACGAGCAGTACTTC | CASSYSARGNYEQYF
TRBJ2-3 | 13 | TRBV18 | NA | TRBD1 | TGTGCCAGCTCACCAGTTGATCGGGACAGGGTGAATTTT | CASSPVDRDRVNF
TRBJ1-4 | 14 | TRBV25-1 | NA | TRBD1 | TGTGCCAGCAGCGCAGGGGGAGAACATGAAAAACTGTTTTTT | CASSAGGEHEKLFF
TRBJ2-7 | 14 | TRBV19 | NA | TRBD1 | TGTGCCAGTAGTATGGGACAGGGTGTCCACGAGCAGTACTTC | CASSMGQGVHEQYF
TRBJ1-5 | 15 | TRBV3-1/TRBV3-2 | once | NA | TGTGCCAGCAGCCAAGAGGCAGGGGGCAATCAGCCCCAGCATTTT | CASSQEAGGNQPQHF
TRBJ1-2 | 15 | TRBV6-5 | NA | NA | TGTGCCAGCAGTACTTTAGGCAGGGCCAACTATGGCTACACCTTC | CASSTLGRANYGYTF
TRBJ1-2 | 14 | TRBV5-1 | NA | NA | TGCGCCAGCAGCTTGCTGGTGGCGGGGGATGGCTACACCTTC | CASSLLVAGDGYTF
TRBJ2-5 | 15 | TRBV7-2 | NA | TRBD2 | TGTGCCAGCAGCCCCCAAGCGGGGGTCCAAGAGACCCAGTACTTC | CASSPQAGVQETQYF
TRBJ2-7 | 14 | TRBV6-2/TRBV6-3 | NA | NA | TGTGCCAGCAGTTACTCGGGCAGGAGGTACGAGCAGTACTTC | CASSYSGRRYEQYF
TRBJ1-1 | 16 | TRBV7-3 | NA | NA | TGTGCCAGCAGCTTAACGCCAGGGCCCATGAACACTGAAGCTTTCTTT | CASSLTPGPMNTEAFF
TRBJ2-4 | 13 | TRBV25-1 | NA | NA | TGTGCCAGCCAAAGAGGGGCCAAAAACATTCAGTACTTC | CASQRGAKNIQYF
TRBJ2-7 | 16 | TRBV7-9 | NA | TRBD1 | TGTGCCAGCAGCGCACTCCCGGGACAGGGATTATACGAGCAGTACTTC | CASSALPGQGLYEQYF
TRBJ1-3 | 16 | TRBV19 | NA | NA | TGTGCCAGTAGTTTCTGGTCAACCCGGTTTGGAAACACCATATATTTT | CASSFWSTRFGNTIYF
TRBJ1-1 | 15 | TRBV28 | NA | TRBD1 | TGTGCCAGCAGGGGGACAGGGGAATGGGGCACTGAAGCTTTCTTT | CASRGTGEWGTEAFF
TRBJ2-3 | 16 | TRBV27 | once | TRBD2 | TGTGCCAGCAGTTCGGGGACTAGCGGCTTCACAGATACGCAGTATTTT | CASSSGTSGFTDTQYF
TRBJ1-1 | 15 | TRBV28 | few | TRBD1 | TGTGCCAGCAGTTCCCCACGGACAGGGAGGACTGAAGCTTTCTTT | CASSSPRTGRTEAFF
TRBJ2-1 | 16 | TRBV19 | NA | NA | TGTGCCAGTAGTCCCCCGGGAACCGGTCTTATAATCGAGCAGTTCTTC | CASSPPGTGLIIEQFF